Sequencing of this T cell receptor beta chain was carried out in a study of blood T cell repertoires in COVID-19. Method: immunoSEQ multiplex PCR; TCRdb's copy keeps in-frame clones and lacks some. This sample has 250,000 to 300,000 clones, with roughly 87% found just once. Participants had their cohort set by participant-reported clinical history. V lost 0 bases and J lost 5, with 13 bases in between. Germline V gene lookup returns CDR1 SGHRS and CDR2 YFSETQ. The length of the CDR3 is 15 residues. This receptor was identified in a woman aged 25 to 39 who had recovered from COVID-19. The chain combines TRBV5-1 with TRBJ2-3; perhaps TRBD1 as D (6 bases). Sequenced sample: PBMCs or T cells enriched from blood (not recorded which). CDR3 sequence reads: CASSLDRDLIDTQYF. As DNA, the CDR3 is TGCGCCAGCAGCTTGGACAGGGATCTTATAGATACGCAGTATTTT.